These T cell receptor beta chains were read from a single sample in a study of T cells in Graves' hyperthyroidism and ophthalmopathy. TCRdb re-derived calls from the multiplex PCR reads in MiXCR, one entry per CDR3 protein. The sample records roughly 580,000 distinct CDR3 sequences, around 14% being singletons. Material: blood. The receptors stem from a woman aged 25 to 39 with Graves' hyperthyroidism that later progressed to Graves' ophthalmopathy. The CDR3 runs from the conserved cysteine through the conserved F or W. The D gene is left open where the match is weak. A clone size is listed for some rows: how often the clone was seen (once, few, many), or a class if it is expanded.

TGTGCCAGCAGTTCCGGGACAGGGGGGAATGAAAAACTGTTTTTT	CASSSGTGGNEKLFF	TRBV6-1	TRBD1	TRBJ1-4	many	15
TGTGCCAGCAGTTACCGGGACTCCGTCGGGGAGCTGTTTTTT	CASSYRDSVGELFF	TRBV6-5	-	TRBJ2-2	-	14
TGTGCCAGTACCTTTAACGAAAAACTGTTTTTT	CASTFNEKLFF	TRBV19	-	TRBJ1-4	few	11
TGTGCCAGCAGCTCACCGCGGGACAGTCTTTACGAGCAGTACTTC	CASSSPRDSLYEQYF	TRBV28	-	TRBJ2-7	many	15
TGCGCCAGCAGCTTGGTCCCCCCGGGGCAGGGTGGCTACACCTTC	CASSLVPPGQGGYTF	TRBV5-1	-	TRBJ1-2	many	15
TGTGCCAGCAGCTTTGACTATAATTCACCCCTCCACTTT	CASSFDYNSPLHF	TRBV28	-	TRBJ1-6	-	13
TGTGCCACTACCGGACTAGCGGGAAGCACCGGGGAGCTGTTTTTT	CATTGLAGSTGELFF	TRBV19	TRBD2	TRBJ2-2	-	15
TGTGCCAGCAGCTTGGCCAGTGCTAGCGACCTCCAAGAGACCCAGTACTTC	CASSLASASDLQETQYF	TRBV5-8	-	TRBJ2-5	-	17
TGTGCCAGCAGCTTGATGACAGGGGAACTCTACGAGCAGTACTTC	CASSLMTGELYEQYF	TRBV7-8	TRBD1	TRBJ2-7	few	15
TGTGCCAGCCGGGCGGGAATCTCCTACGAGCAGTACTTC	CASRAGISYEQYF	TRBV28	-	TRBJ2-7	many	13
TGTGCCAGCACCCTTGGGAGTGCGGGACCCAAAAACATTCAGTACTTC	CASTLGSAGPKNIQYF	TRBV28	-	TRBJ2-4	many	16
TGCGCCAGCAGCCGGGAGAATGGAGTGAACACTGAAGCTTTCTTT	CASSRENGVNTEAFF	TRBV4-1	-	TRBJ1-1	many	15
TGTGCCACCAGGGACAGCCGAAACAATCAGCCCCAGCATTTT	CATRDSRNNQPQHF	TRBV24-1	-	TRBJ1-5	many	14
TGTGCCAGCAGACCCGGGACTAGCGGAACAGATACGCAGTATTTT	CASRPGTSGTDTQYF	TRBV12-3/TRBV12-4	TRBD2	TRBJ2-3	few	15
TGTGCCAGCAGTACGGGACATTCTAACTATGGCTACACCTTC	CASSTGHSNYGYTF	TRBV28	-	TRBJ1-2	many	14
TGTGCCATCAGTGACCTCAGGGCCAGCTCCTACGAGCAGTACTTC	CAISDLRASSYEQYF	TRBV10-3	-	TRBJ2-7	many	15
TGTGCCACCAGCGTCGACCGGGGTCCTAATTCACCCCTCCACTTT	CATSVDRGPNSPLHF	TRBV15	-	TRBJ1-6	-	15
TGTGCCAGCAGTTTTGGGGGGTGGGAAAGCTCCTACGAGCAGTACTTC	CASSFGGWESSYEQYF	TRBV27	-	TRBJ2-7	many	16
TGTGCCAGCAGCGAAGAGGGACTAGCGGGAGTTGGTGCCTACAATGAGCAGTTCTTC	CASSEEGLAGVGAYNEQFF	TRBV6-2/TRBV6-3	TRBD2	TRBJ2-1	few	19
TGTGTCAGCAGCCAAGATTATGGAGGTGGGTTGCTGTACAATGAGCAGTTCTTC	CVSSQDYGGGLLYNEQFF	TRBV3-1	-	TRBJ2-1	-	18
TGTGCCAGCAGCGCGGACAGGGGGCGGCGGGGGGTTCTCTTTTGCTCTGGAAACACCATATATTTT	CASSADRGRRGVLFCSGNTIYF	TRBV9	TRBD1	TRBJ1-3	-	22